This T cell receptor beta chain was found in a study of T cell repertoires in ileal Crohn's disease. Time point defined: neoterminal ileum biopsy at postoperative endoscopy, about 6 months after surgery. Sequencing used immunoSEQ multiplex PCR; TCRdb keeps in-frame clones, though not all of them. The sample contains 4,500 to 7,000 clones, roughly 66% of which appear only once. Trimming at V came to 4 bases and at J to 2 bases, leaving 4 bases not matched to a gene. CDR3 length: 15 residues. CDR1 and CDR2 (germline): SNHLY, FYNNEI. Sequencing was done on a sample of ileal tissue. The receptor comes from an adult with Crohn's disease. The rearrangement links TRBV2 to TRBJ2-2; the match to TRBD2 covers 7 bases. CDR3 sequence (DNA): TGTGCCAGCAGTGGCGGGAGAGTCAACACCGGGGAGCTGTTTTTT. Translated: CASSGGRVNTGELFF.